The 14 T cell receptor beta chains below come from one sample, sequenced in a study of T cells after yellow fever vaccination. A single record per CDR3 protein comes from TCRdb applying MiXCR to the 5' RACE reads. The sample lists more than 250,000 distinct CDR3 sequences; around 6.8% were seen once. The specimen comprised PBMCs, sampled around 45 days after the first yellow fever vaccination. Receptors originate from a man younger than 35 who received the YFV17D yellow fever vaccine.

This clonotype was found many times. V is TRBV20-1 and J is TRBJ2-7; TRBD2 aligns across 7 bases. Per the germline V gene, CDR1 is DFQATT and CDR2 is SNEGSKA (reference sequence). CDR3 length: 13 residues. Germline trimming cut 4 bases from V and 5 bases from J; bases unmatched to any gene: 8. The CDR3 protein is CSANRARGDEQYV. DNA of the CDR3: TGCAGTGCTAACCGGGCCCGGGGGGACGAGCAGTACGTC.

This clonotype was counted only a few times. This chain links TRBV5-1 with TRBJ2-3; D is ambiguous. Per germline, CDR1 SGHRS and CDR2 YFSETQ. V was trimmed by 0 bases and J by 6 bases, leaving 11 bases between them. The CDR3 contains 14 residues. The CDR3 here is CASSLEVLGDTQYF. CDR3 coding DNA: TGCGCCAGCAGCTTGGAAGTTCTGGGGGATACGCAGTATTTT.

This clonotype was found a few times. The V and J genes are TRBV9 and TRBJ2-3; 15 bases are a match to TRBD2. The V segment lost 0 bases and the J segment 3 bases; nucleotides outside the gene matches: 5. The CDR3 is made up of 18 amino acids. CDR1 is SGDLS and CDR2 is YYNGEE in the germline V gene. CDR3 nucleotide sequence: TGTGCCAGCAGCGTAGCTACAGGGACTAGCGGGGGGACAGATACGCAGTATTTT. Translation gives CASSVATGTSGGTDTQYF.

The CDR3 protein is CASSYNRGIGQPQHF. DNA for the CDR3: TGTGCCAGCAGTTACAACAGGGGCATTGGTCAGCCCCAGCATTTT. This sequence joins TRBV6-5 and TRBJ1-5, with 7 bases matching TRBD1. Germline V gives CDR1 MNHEY, CDR2 SVGAGI. CDR3 length: 15 amino acids. The trim removed 2 bases at V and 6 bases at J, leaving 7 bases unmatched.

This clonotype was observed a handful of times. The rearrangement joins TRBV7-9 to TRBJ1-1, with D hard to call. CDR3 size: 13 residues. Trimming stripped 2 bases from V and 1 base from J, with 5 bases between. Germline V gene data show CDR1 as SEHNR and CDR2 as FQNEAQ (reference sequence). CDR3 nucleotides: TGTGCCAGCAGCTTAAACTGGAACACTGAAGCTTTCTTT. Its translation: CASSLNWNTEAFF.

This clonotype was counted between two and nine times. The CDR3: CASSQSDGGSPLHF. The DNA for the CDR3 is TGTGCCAGCAGCCAATCGGACGGCGGTTCACCCCTCCACTTT. The chain combines TRBV3-1 with TRBJ1-6; D not certain. With 2 bases removed from V and 9 bases from J, the gap between germline ends came to 11 bases. Germline assignment: CDR1 LGHDT and CDR2 YNNKEL (reference sequence). The CDR3 runs 14 residues.

This clonotype has a count of ten or more. This sequence joins TRBV20-1 and TRBJ2-1; tentatively, D is TRBD1 (5 bases). From germline, CDR1 is DFQATT and CDR2 SNEGSKA (reference sequence). CDR3 length: 17 residues. V was clipped by 2 bases and J by 0 bases, with 17 bases between them. CDR3 in DNA: TGCAGTGCTAGACACCCCCTACAGGCCGTCTCCTACAATGAGCAGTTCTTC. Translating gives CSARHPLQAVSYNEQFF.

This clonotype was found a few times. The chain employs TRBV12-3 or TRBV12-4 and TRBJ2-3; weak D call: TRBD2 (6 bases). V lost 5 bases to trimming and J lost 1 base, with 10 bases between them. The CDR3 runs 14 residues. This chain's CDR3 is CASSPSSGTDTQYF. The CDR3 region has the DNA TGTGCCAGCAGTCCATCTAGCGGCACAGATACGCAGTATTTT.

Only a few counts were recorded for this clonotype. This chain joins TRBV7-2 and TRBJ2-3; D unresolved. Germline assignment: CDR1 SGHTA and CDR2 FQGNSA. V was clipped by 7 bases and J by 6 bases, with 14 bases between them. The CDR3 spans 13 residues. The CDR3: CASTLRPRDTQYF. In nucleotides, the CDR3 is TGTGCCAGCACCCTGCGACCCAGGGATACGCAGTATTTT.

This clonotype is a singleton in its sample. A read error may produce the germline difference seen at one junction end. V gene TRBV6-6 combines with J gene TRBJ1-1; unclear D gene. In germline, CDR1 is MNHNY, CDR2 SVGAGI (reference sequence). The CDR3 has 12 residues. Written as DNA, the CDR3 is TGTGCCAGCAGTTACAGGGAAACTGAAGCTCTCTTT. It translates to CASSYRETEALF.

In its sample, this clonotype was seen many times. The V and J genes are TRBV9 and TRBJ2-1; 11 positions agree with TRBD2. Losses at the gene ends were 0 bases for V and 4 bases for J; bases not matched to a gene: 6. Looked up from germline, CDR1 is SGDLS and CDR2 is YYNGEE. The CDR3 totals 17 residues. CDR3: CASSVGASGGLYNEQFF. For the CDR3, the DNA is TGTGCCAGCAGCGTAGGGGCTAGCGGGGGGCTTTACAATGAGCAGTTCTTC.

This clonotype has a handful of counts. The chain has TRBV15 and TRBJ1-4, with no clear D. V lost 4 bases and J lost 4, with 13 bases in between. Germline V gives CDR1 LNHNV, CDR2 YYDKDF (reference sequence). The CDR3 runs to 15 residues. The CDR3 reads CATSKGSANNEKLFF. CDR3 in DNA: TGTGCCACCAGCAAGGGCTCCGCTAATAATGAAAAACTGTTTTTT.

The chain links TRBV6-1 to TRBJ2-7; D is perhaps TRBD2 (5 bases). The V gene's germline CDR1 is MNHNS and CDR2 SASEGT. CDR3 size: 14 residues. Trimming took 7 bases from V and 6 from J, leaving 19 bases between them. The CDR3 here is CASTLLHEGSEQYV. CDR3 bases: TGTGCCAGCACCCTGTTACATGAAGGGAGCGAGCAGTACGTC.

The chain employs TRBV6-5 and TRBJ1-6; tentatively, D is TRBD1 (5 bases). Germline assignment: CDR1 MNHEY and CDR2 SVGAGI. The V end was cut by 0 bases, the J end by 6 bases, with 15 bases between. The CDR3 spans 17 residues. CDR3 nucleotide sequence: TGTGCCAGCAGTTACTCGATTCTCCAGGGTGGTAATTCACCCCTCCACTTT. Translating gives CASSYSILQGGNSPLHF.